This T cell receptor beta chain was obtained from a study of blood T cells in healthy people across ages. The study's findings and limits: Aged donors had fewer naive CD4+ cells and lower diversity than long-lived donors.

A J-beta primer mix and a sample-barcoded 5' primer were used in a second PCR of about 6 to 12 cycles. Each CDR3 protein gets one entry after TCRdb re-called the 5' RACE reads with MiXCR. The repertoire holds about 570,000 distinct CDR3 sequences, with about 27% as singletons. The germline V gene encodes CDR1 WNHNN and CDR2 SYGVQD (reference sequence). The ends were cut back, 8 bases at V and 7 bases at J, with 14 bases in the middle. This CDR3 has 13 amino acids. Total RNA was extracted at no less than 5.5 micrograms per sample. With regard to this clonotype: Its antigen is not known.

The sample also formed part of further work on T cells of mothers and their children.

Sequencing was carried out using blood. The chain couples TRBV10-1 to TRBJ2-2, with TRBD1 as a possible D gene (6 bases). The source of this sequence is a boy under 10 years old in good health. Here the CDR3 DNA reads TGCGCCAGCGGAAAGGACAGCCACGGGGAGCTGTTTTTT. As protein: CASGKDSHGELFF.